This entry describes one T cell receptor (beta chain). The data derive from a study of OX40 agonist ivuxolimab in advanced cancers. Sequencing was performed with immunoSEQ multiplex PCR; in TCRdb, only in-frame clones are kept and a portion is missing. The data contain more than 80,000 clones, about 89% of them singletons. Sequenced material: CD4+ or CD8+ T cells sorted from blood, taken in a trial of the OX40 agonist ivuxolimab. The sequence was obtained from an adult with an advanced solid tumor such as melanoma, head and neck, liver or kidney cancer.

The chain's CDR3 is CASSYWTDSGANVLTF. The DNA for the CDR3 is TGTGCCAGCAGTTACTGGACGGACTCTGGGGCCAACGTCCTGACTTTC. The chain has TRBV6-6 and TRBJ2-6, with unresolved D. In germline, CDR1 is MNHNY, CDR2 SVGAGI (reference sequence). The CDR3 totals 16 residues. Trimming left V 1 base short and J 0 bases short, with 7 bases between.